This TCR beta chain was identified in a study of CD8 T cells in ankylosing spondylitis. Study-wide results and limits: CD8+ cells made up the disease-linked clones, which were relatively rare in peripheral blood. A TCR beta motif of about eight highly homologous variants appeared characteristic of ankylosing spondylitis blood.

This clonotype has ten or more counts. Its target is not known. As the method for making TCR beta libraries, quantitative 5'-RACE with molecular barcodes was used. TCRdb re-analysed the 5' RACE reads in MiXCR, keeping a single row per CDR3 protein. The table has around 180,000 distinct CDR3 sequences, 10% to 15% seen once. This sequence was found in a female donor with ankylosing spondylitis or in good health (not recorded which). Sequences were obtained from blood, either unsorted or a sorted T cell fraction (not recorded which).

The chain's CDR3 is CASSPGRTSAQETQYF. CDR3 in DNA: TGTGCCAGCTCACCTGGGCGGACTAGCGCTCAAGAGACCCAGTACTTC. The chain joins TRBV18 to TRBJ2-5, with 9 bases aligning to TRBD2. V lost 3 bases, J lost 2 bases, and 7 bases stayed unmatched. Germline assignment: CDR1 KGHSH and CDR2 LQKENI. CDR3 length equals 16 residues. Looking up the rest from reference TRBV18 and TRBJ2-5 gives the full variable domain: NAGVMQNPRHLVRRRGQEARLRCSPMKGHSHVYWYRQLPEEGLKFMVYLQKENIIDESGMPKERFSAEFPKEGPSILRIQQVVRGDSAAYFCASSPGRTSAQETQYFGPGTRLLVL.